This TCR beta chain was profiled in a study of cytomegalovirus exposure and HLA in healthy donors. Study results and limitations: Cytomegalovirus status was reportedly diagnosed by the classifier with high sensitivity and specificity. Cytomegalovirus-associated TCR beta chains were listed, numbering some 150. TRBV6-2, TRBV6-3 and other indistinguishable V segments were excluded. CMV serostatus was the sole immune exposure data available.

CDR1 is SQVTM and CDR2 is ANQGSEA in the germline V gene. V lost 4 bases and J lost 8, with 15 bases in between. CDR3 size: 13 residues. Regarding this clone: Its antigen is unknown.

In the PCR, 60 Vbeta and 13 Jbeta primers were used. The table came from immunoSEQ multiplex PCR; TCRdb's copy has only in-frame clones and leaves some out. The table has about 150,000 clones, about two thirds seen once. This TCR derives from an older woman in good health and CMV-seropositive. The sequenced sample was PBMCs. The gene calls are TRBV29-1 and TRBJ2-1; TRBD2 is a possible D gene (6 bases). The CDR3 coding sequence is TGCAGCGTTGGTTGGAGCGGAGGGGATGAGCAGTTCTTC. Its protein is CSVGWSGGDEQFF.